This T cell receptor (beta chain) originates from a study of shared clonotypes between healthy human individuals. Findings and caveats of the study: In contrast to clonotypes shared by all four donors, non-shared clonotypes had lower generation probabilities. Large depth notwithstanding, sorted-subset sequencing proved incomplete by rarefaction.

Using immunoSEQ multiplex PCR, the repertoire was profiled, and TCRdb retains in-frame clones only, with some absent. Of some 2,500,000 clones listed, about 90% are singletons. Regarding this clone: Antigen unknown.

The material sequenced was naive CD4+ T cells from PBMCs. Stated subset: CD45RA+ positively selected. The sequence derives from a man younger than 30 in good health. Some clones in this sample may be carry-over from other donors' samples.

The CDR3 protein is CASRAGTATTNGYTF. Written as DNA, the CDR3 is TGTGCCAGCAGGGCCGGGACAGCCACGACGAATGGCTACACCTTC. This rearrangement joins TRBV6-5 to TRBJ1-2, with 7 bases that match TRBD1. The trim removed 6 bases at V and 6 bases at J, leaving 13 bases unmatched. Germline V gene lookup returns CDR1 MNHEY and CDR2 SVGAGI. The CDR3 has 15 residues.